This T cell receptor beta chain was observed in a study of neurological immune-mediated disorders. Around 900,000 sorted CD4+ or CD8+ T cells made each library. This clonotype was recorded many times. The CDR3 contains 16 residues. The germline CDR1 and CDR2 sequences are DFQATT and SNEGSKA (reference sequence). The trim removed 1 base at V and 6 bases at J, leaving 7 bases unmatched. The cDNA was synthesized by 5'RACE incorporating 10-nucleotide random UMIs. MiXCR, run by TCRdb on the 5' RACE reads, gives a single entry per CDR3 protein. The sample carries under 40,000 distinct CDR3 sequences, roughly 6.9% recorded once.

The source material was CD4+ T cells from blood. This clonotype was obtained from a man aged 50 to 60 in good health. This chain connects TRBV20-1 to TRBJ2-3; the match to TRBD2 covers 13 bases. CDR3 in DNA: TGCAGTGCTAGAGGGGGGACTAGCGGGACAAGGGATACGCAGTATTTT. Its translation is CSARGGTSGTRDTQYF.